The 7 T cell receptor beta chains given below trace back to one sample, sequenced in a study of T cells expressing NK-cell markers (dated by TCRdb to the early 2020s). The library relied on 5' RACE. This sample was sequenced with an Illumina HiSeq 2000. The reads went through TCRdb reprocessing, and each CDR3 protein sequence gets one entry with no DNA. The table for this sample shows more than 400,000 distinct CDR3 sequences. The ten top clones hold about 7.1% of the sample. The sequencing input was blood T cells: a sorted CD56 or NKG2C T cell subset, CD4+ or CD8+ T cells, or bulk PBMC T cells (not recorded which). All receptors derive from a woman aged 18-69 years in good health.

The chain employs TRBV7-9 and TRBJ2-7; TCRdb outputs TRBD1, but without DNA this stays unchecked. CDR3 size: 15 residues. CDR1 and CDR2 from the germline V gene are SEHNR and FQNEAQ (reference sequence). CDR3 loop: CASSPGTVGSYEQYF.

CDR3 in amino acids: CSARSELVPTLHF. This chain uses TRBV20-1 with TRBJ1-6. Looked up from germline, CDR1 is DFQATT and CDR2 is SNEGSKA (reference sequence). CDR3 length equals 13 residues.

The J gene is TRBJ1-3, the V gene TRBV4-3; the D call of TRBD1 rests on TCRdb alone, since no DNA is present to check it. The CDR3 runs to 17 residues. CDR1 is LGHNA, CDR2 YSLEER, per germline. CDR3 protein: CASSHAADRERGNTIYF.

The rearrangement uses TRBV6-5 and TRBJ2-5; TCRdb lists TRBD2, though no DNA is available to test this call. The CDR3 is 17 residues long. Looked up from germline, CDR1 is MNHEY and CDR2 is SVGAGI. CDR3 sequence: CASSYDSSGLYQETQYF.

This chain links TRBV20-1 with TRBJ2-7; absent DNA, TCRdb's TRBD1 call cannot be checked. The germline CDR1 and CDR2 sequences are DFQATT and SNEGSKA (reference sequence). CDR3 size: 14 residues. CDR3 residues: CSAQGSWFAYEQYF.

The genes are TRBV4-3 and TRBJ2-1; TCRdb names TRBD2, which stays unverified in the absence of DNA. Germline assignment: CDR1 LGHNA and CDR2 YSLEER. The CDR3 contains 14 residues. CDR3 in amino acids: CASSQAIAGGEQFF.

The chain links TRBV4-2 to TRBJ2-5; the TCRdb D gene call, TRBD2, has no DNA to confirm it. Germline V gene sequence: CDR1 LGHNA, CDR2 YNFKEQ. This CDR3 has 15 amino acids. The CDR3 sequence is CASSQISGGQETQYF.